The rows below give T cell receptor beta chains drawn from one sample of a study of T cell changes during pregnancy in multiple sclerosis. Sequenced by immunoSEQ multiplex PCR; TCRdb stores in-frame clones only, minus some. Among about 48,000 clones, approximately 92% were seen once, and the ten largest hold 0.9% to 1%. This sample comprised CD4+ T cells from peripheral blood mononuclear cells, obtained in the second trimester of pregnancy. The receptors derive from a female donor in good health, enrolled as a control in a pregnancy study. CDR3s include the opening cysteine and the closing phenylalanine or tryptophan. D genes are given only for firm matches. The listing skips clone size in some rows; elsewhere it reads once, few, many or a size class.

>-|TRBV11-3|TRBJ1-1|-
TGTGCCAGCAGCTCCCGAGGACAGCTCACTGAAGCTTTCTTT
CASSSRGQLTEAFF
>TRBD1|TRBV7-8|TRBJ1-5|once
TGTGCCAGCAGCAAGACAGGGAAAAATCAGCCCCAGCATTTT
CASSKTGKNQPQHF
>-|TRBV14|TRBJ1-1|-
TGTGCCAGCAGCCAAGAAAGAGGCACTGAAGCTTTCTTT
CASSQERGTEAFF
>TRBD2|TRBV19|TRBJ2-1|-
TGTGCCAGTAGTATTGGCCAGCGGGAGAGGAATGAGCAGTTCTTC
CASSIGQRERNEQFF
>-|TRBV19|TRBJ2-3|-
TGTGCCAGTAAGGGACTCTCAGATACGCAGTATTTT
CASKGLSDTQYF
>-|TRBV7-9|TRBJ2-1|-
TGTGCCAGCTTCGAAGCGGCGGATGCTACAATAGGATACCCTGAGCAGTTCTTC
CASFEAADATIGYPEQFF
>-|TRBV2|TRBJ1-2|-
TGTGCCAGCAGTGAGGGACTACTTAACTATGGCTACACCTTC
CASSEGLLNYGYTF
>-|TRBV6-6|TRBJ1-1|-
TGTGCCAGCAGTGGTGGCAGGGAAGGGACTGAAGCTTTCTTT
CASSGGREGTEAFF
>TRBD1|TRBV7-2|TRBJ1-5|-
TGTGCCAGCAGCTTAGGGGCAGGGGGTAAACAGCCCCAGCATTTT
CASSLGAGGKQPQHF
>TRBD1|TRBV5-1|TRBJ1-6|-
TGCGCCAGCAGCTTGGGTGACAGGGGATCTATCCGAGATTCACCCCTCCACTTT
CASSLGDRGSIRDSPLHF
>-|TRBV6-5|TRBJ1-1|-
TGTGCCAGCAGCACGGGGTCTCCTGTTGAAGCTTTCTTT
CASSTGSPVEAFF
>-|TRBV4-1|TRBJ1-6|-
TGCGCCAGCAGCCAAGGTTACAGGAGCTCCTATAATTCACCCCTCCACTTT
CASSQGYRSSYNSPLHF
>-|TRBV7-2|TRBJ1-3|-
TGTGCCAGCAGCTTAGCTGCCGGCTCTGGAAACACCATATATTTT
CASSLAAGSGNTIYF
>-|TRBV19|TRBJ2-1|-
TGTGCCTCTAGTCAGGGCTCCTACAATGAGCAGTTCTTC
CASSQGSYNEQFF
>-|TRBV15|TRBJ2-2|-
TGTGCCACCAGCAGAGCACCTTACTCGAACACCGGGGAGCTGTTTTTT
CATSRAPYSNTGELFF
>-|TRBV28|TRBJ1-3|-
TGTGCCAGCATTAGCTCTGGAAACACCATATATTTT
CASISSGNTIYF
>TRBD2|TRBV15|TRBJ2-5|few
TGTGCCACCAGCAGACTAGCGGGAGCGGAGACCCAGTACTTC
CATSRLAGAETQYF
>TRBD1|TRBV19|TRBJ2-3|-
TGTGCCAGTAGTACGACAGGGAGCACAGATACGCAGTATTTT
CASSTTGSTDTQYF
>-|TRBV5-1|TRBJ2-3|-
TGCGCCAGCAGCTTACACTTGGAGAAGACAGATACGCAGTATTTT
CASSLHLEKTDTQYF
>TRBD2|TRBV6-1|TRBJ2-2|-
TGTGCCAGCAGTGTACTAGCGGGGTATATCACCGGGGAGCTGTTTTTT
CASSVLAGYITGELFF
>-|TRBV2|TRBJ2-5|-
TGTGCCAGCGCCTATCGGCAGGGACTCCAAGAGACCCAGTACTTC
CASAYRQGLQETQYF
>TRBD2|TRBV9|TRBJ2-2|-
TGTGCCAGCAGCGTATTCCCAGGCGGGGGGCTCTCCACCGGGGAGCTGTTTTTT
CASSVFPGGGLSTGELFF
>TRBD2|TRBV5-4|TRBJ2-7|-
TGTGCCAGCAGACCCGGGACTAGCGGGCTCTACGAGCAGTACTTC
CASRPGTSGLYEQYF
>-|TRBV10-3|TRBJ2-1|-
TGTGCCATCAGTGAGGCCGGGCTAGCGCTCAATGAGCAGTTCTTC
CAISEAGLALNEQFF
>TRBD2|TRBV2|TRBJ2-3|-
TGTGCCGGAGGACTAGCGGGCACGGCCACAGATACGCAGTATTTT
CAGGLAGTATDTQYF
>TRBD1|TRBV11-2|TRBJ1-6|-
TGTGCCAGCAGCCCCCGGGACAGCCACAATTCACCCCTCCACTTT
CASSPRDSHNSPLHF
>TRBD1|TRBV19|TRBJ2-7|-
TGTGCCAGTAGAGCCCGGGACAGGGGATACGAGCAGTACTTC
CASRARDRGYEQYF
>-|TRBV6-1|TRBJ2-5|-
TGTGCCAGCAGTGAGGGAGGGGGGGAGACCCAGTACTTC
CASSEGGGETQYF
>TRBD1|TRBV6-5|TRBJ1-4|-
TGTGCCAGCAGGGGACAGGTGGATAATGAAAAACTGTTTTTT
CASRGQVDNEKLFF
>-|TRBV7-2|TRBJ1-2|-
TGTGCCAGCATCTATCCCGATGGCTACACCTTC
CASIYPDGYTF
>-|TRBV29-1|TRBJ1-2|-
TGCAGCGTTGAAGTGGGGTCGTCGGGGGGCTACACCTTC
CSVEVGSSGGYTF
>-|TRBV7-3|TRBJ2-2|-
TGTGCCAGCAGCTTAACCCGGAACACCGGGGAGCTGTTTTTT
CASSLTRNTGELFF